This TCR beta chain derives from a study of prognosis after radiotherapy for stage I lung cancer. Across the whole study: The roughly 14 male and about six female patients were aged 53 to 84, median approximately 71 years. Study results and limitations: Reports indicated that TRBV and TRBJ gene usage differed between patients with and without metastases, including differences in some ten V and a couple of J genes after SBRT.

With two-round multiplex PCR, TCR beta CDR3 sequences were amplified from genomic DNA. It was primers specific to each TRBV and TRBJ gene that first-round PCR used. TCRdb redid the calling of the multiplex PCR reads with MiXCR, one entry per CDR3 protein. The table records about 21,000 distinct CDR3 sequences, about 40% of them present only once. With two time points in the design, 4.5 to 6.5 milliliters of peripheral blood were drawn at each one. Comments on this clonotype: Its target is not known.

This clonotype was obtained from a donor at least 50 years old with non-small cell lung cancer. The sample here was PBMCs, taken before or after stereotactic body radiation therapy (not recorded which).

Here the CDR3 reads CASSLVGTNAYEQYF. The CDR3 nucleotides are TGCGCCAGCAGCTTGGTCGGGACTAACGCCTACGAGCAGTACTTC. The V gene is TRBV5-1, the J gene TRBJ2-7; 7 positions match TRBD2. The CDR3 consists of 15 residues. Germline V gives CDR1 SGHRS, CDR2 YFSETQ. J gave up 2 bases and V 0 bases, and 5 bases lay outside the gene matches.